The clone carrying this TCR beta chain showed up just once. Germline-derived CDR1 and CDR2 are MDHEN and SYDVKM. The CDR3 spans 15 residues. V was pared by 6 bases and J by 0 bases, with 7 bases of the junction left unmatched. This sample is drawn from a study of blood T cell repertoires in COVID-19. Sequencing was performed with immunoSEQ multiplex PCR; in TCRdb, only in-frame clones are kept and a portion is missing. The table has more than 130,000 clones, less than 85% seen once. The chain combines TRBV28 with TRBJ2-7, with TRBD2 identical over 8 bases. Sample: peripheral blood. This clonotype originated in a woman older than 75 in a cohort sampled during active or convalescent COVID-19. The CDR3 coding sequence is TGTGCCAGCAGCCCCCGGGGGGGGAGCTCCTACGAGCAGTACTTC. It specifies CASSPRGGSSYEQYF.